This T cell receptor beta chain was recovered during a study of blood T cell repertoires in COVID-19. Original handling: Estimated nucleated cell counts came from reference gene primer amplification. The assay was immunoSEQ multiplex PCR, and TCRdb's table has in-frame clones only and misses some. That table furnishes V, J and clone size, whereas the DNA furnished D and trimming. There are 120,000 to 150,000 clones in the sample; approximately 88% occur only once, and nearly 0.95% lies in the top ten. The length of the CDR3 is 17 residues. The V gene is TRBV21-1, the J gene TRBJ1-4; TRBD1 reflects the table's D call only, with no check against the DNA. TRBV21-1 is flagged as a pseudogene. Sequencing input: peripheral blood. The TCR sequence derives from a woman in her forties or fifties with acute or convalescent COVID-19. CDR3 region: CASSKVIRRQGSEKLFF. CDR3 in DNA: TGTGCCAGCAGCAAAGTAATAAGGAGACAGGGGAGTGAAAAACTGTTTTTT.